The 27 T cell receptor beta chains in this list originate from one sample, sequenced in a study of post-analysis software for immune sequencing data. General study points: Patients showed TRBV5-6, TRBV5-1 and TRBV20-1 among five TRBV segments more frequent than in controls.

Their target antigens are unknown. The library was made from cDNA and included unique molecular identifiers. TCRdb recomputed calls from the PCR reads with MiXCR, one row per CDR3 protein. In the table there are a few hundred thousand distinct CDR3 sequences, roughly 35% of which are singletons. Specimen: blood. The receptors stem from a girl aged 10-17 years with multiple sclerosis.

The gene calls are TRBV6-6 and TRBJ1-1; 7 bases match TRBD1. Germline CDR1 MNHNY, CDR2 SVGAGI (reference sequence). This CDR3 is 17 amino acids long. Unmatched junction bases numbered 12, after V lost 5 bases and J lost 0 bases. The CDR3 sequence is CASSLGTVKLMNTEAFF. The CDR3, as DNA: TGTGCCAGCAGTCTCGGGACAGTGAAGCTCATGAACACTGAAGCTTTCTTT.

This chain links TRBV7-3 with TRBJ1-1; D may be TRBD1 (5 bases). With 2 bases removed from V and 3 bases from J, the gap between germline ends came to 7 bases. Germline loops: CDR1 SGHTA, CDR2 FQGTGA. The CDR3 contains 13 residues. CDR3 sequence (DNA): TGTGCCAGCAGCTTACTACAGGACACTGAAGCTTTCTTT. Its protein is CASSLLQDTEAFF.

This clonotype was picked up a small number of times. CDR3 in amino acids: CASRTGTETYEQYF. The DNA of the CDR3 is TGTGCCAGCAGGACCGGGACTGAAACCTACGAGCAGTACTTC. The chain joins TRBV6-6 to TRBJ2-7; D perhaps matches TRBD2 (6 bases). Trimming took off 6 bases at V and 2 bases at J, with 14 bases between the two ends. Germline V gene data show CDR1 as MNHNY and CDR2 as SVGAGI (reference sequence). The CDR3 contains 14 residues.

The rearrangement uses TRBV5-1 and TRBJ1-1; 7 bases agree with TRBD1. Trimming removed 1 base from V and 1 base from J; junction bases left unmatched: 10. CDR3 length: 17 residues. Germline lookup yields CDR1 SGHRS and CDR2 YFSETQ. The CDR3 DNA follows: TGCGCCAGCAGCTTGCGACAGGGTACGATTTCGAACACTGAAGCTTTCTTT. It translates to CASSLRQGTISNTEAFF.

The V call is TRBV9, the J call TRBJ1-2, with TRBD1 identical over 12 bases. J lost 0 bases, V lost 4 bases, and 10 bases had no gene match. The germline V gene has CDR1 SGDLS and CDR2 YYNGEE. The CDR3 covers 18 residues. The CDR3 sequence: CASSTSAGTGGTNYGYTF. The CDR3 DNA reads TGTGCCAGCAGCACCTCCGCCGGGACAGGGGGCACTAACTATGGCTACACCTTC.

This chain uses TRBV28 with TRBJ1-2, with D possibly matching TRBD1 (6 bases). V lost 6 bases to trimming and J lost 8 bases, with 19 bases between them. CDR3 length: 14 amino acids. Germline V gene lookup returns CDR1 MDHEN and CDR2 SYDVKM. The CDR3 spells CASRSTGPTGGYTF. The CDR3 region has the DNA TGTGCCAGCAGGTCGACAGGACCCACGGGAGGCTACACCTTC.

The chain uses TRBV7-3 and TRBJ2-2; 12 nucleotides agree with TRBD1. Germline V gene data show CDR1 as SGHTA and CDR2 as FQGTGA. Germline trimming cut 4 bases from V and 10 bases from J; bases unmatched to any gene: 10. The CDR3 is 16 residues long. CDR3 sequence: CASSSLGDRGQEELFF. The CDR3 bases are TGTGCCAGCAGCTCCTTAGGGGACAGGGGGCAGGAGGAGCTGTTTTTT.

This chain connects TRBV5-5 to TRBJ2-5; 8 bases align to TRBD2. V dropped 4 bases and J dropped 2; count of bases not matched to a gene: 10. The CDR3 is 16 residues long. Germline-derived CDR1 and CDR2 are SGHKS and YYEKEE (reference sequence). The DNA for the CDR3 is TGTGCCAGCAGCCCCTCGGGGGGGGCAATTCAAGAGACCCAGTACTTC. Encoded protein: CASSPSGGAIQETQYF.

The CDR3: CASSLFWGPNEQFF. The CDR3 DNA follows: TGTGCCAGCAGTTTGTTTTGGGGGCCGAATGAGCAGTTCTTC. The V and J genes are TRBV27 and TRBJ2-1, with D tentatively TRBD1 (6 bases). Germline V gene sequence: CDR1 MNHEY, CDR2 SMNVEV (reference sequence). The V end was cut by 3 bases, the J end by 7 bases, with 13 bases between. The length of the CDR3 is 14 residues.

There are a few counts of this clonotype. The chain links TRBV5-6 to TRBJ2-1; TRBD2 matches 8 bases. Losses at the gene ends were 1 base for V and 3 bases for J; bases not matched to a gene: 6. CDR3 length: 16 residues. Germline V lookup: CDR1 SGHDT, CDR2 YYEEEE. CDR3 in DNA: TGTGCCAGCAGCTTGTCGAGACTAGCGCTCTACAATGAGCAGTTCTTC. Protein sequence: CASSLSRLALYNEQFF.

This clonotype came up once. The chain joins TRBV5-4 to TRBJ2-7; either TRBD1 or TRBD2 may supply D (6 bases each). CDR1 and CDR2 (germline): SGHNT, YYREEE (reference sequence). V lost 8 bases and J 1 base, leaving 19 bases between the germline ends. The CDR3 length is 15 residues. The CDR3 bases are TGTGCCAGTAGCCCGGGGGCCACCTATTCCTACGAGCAGTACTTC. Amino acid sequence: CASSPGATYSYEQYF.

The chain combines TRBV12-3 or TRBV12-4 with TRBJ1-2; 7 bases line up with TRBD1. The V gene end was trimmed by 5 bases and the J gene end by 2 bases; junction bases not matched to a gene: 8. This CDR3 comprises 15 residues. The CDR3 DNA reads TGTGCCAGCAGTCCGCAGGGACAGCCGAACTATGGCTACACCTTC. Amino acids: CASSPQGQPNYGYTF.

The chain is built from TRBV3-1 and TRBJ1-1; D gene ambiguous. CDR3 size: 14 residues. CDR1 and CDR2 from the germline V gene are LGHDT and YNNKEL (reference sequence). Deletions cut 4 bases from V and 1 base from J, with 10 bases between. The CDR3 region is CASSREGRNTEAFF. The CDR3 DNA reads as TGTGCCAGCAGCCGTGAGGGTCGGAACACTGAAGCTTTCTTT.

This clonotype was seen a handful of times. The chain employs TRBV2 and TRBJ2-7; unclear D gene. With the DNA end fitting TRBJ2-5 better, the J assignment may be wrong. CDR3 length: 14 amino acids. The germline V gene has CDR1 SNHLY and CDR2 FYNNEI. CDR3 nucleotides: TGTGCCAGCAGTGAGCCTCCTATACAAGAGACCCAGTACTTC. It translates to CASSEPPIQETQYF.

The chain carries TRBV6-2 or TRBV6-3 and TRBJ2-4, with D possibly being TRBD1 (6 bases). The CDR3 runs to 15 residues. The germline CDR1 and CDR2 sequences are MNHEY and SVGEGT. Trimming removed 0 bases from V and 7 bases from J, with 13 bases in between. In DNA form, the CDR3 reads TGTGCCAGCAGTTACTCGATACAGGGTATGAACATTCAGTACTTC. Its translation is CASSYSIQGMNIQYF.

In its sample, this clonotype was seen many times. The rearrangement joins TRBV24-1 to TRBJ1-1, with D hard to call. The V gene's germline CDR1 is KGHDR and CDR2 SFDVKD. The CDR3 has 15 residues. The germline V and J ends were trimmed by 3 bases and 1 base, with 11 bases remaining between them. The CDR3 DNA follows: TGTGCCACCAGTGATCATGAACCCTCGAACACTGAAGCTTTCTTT. This sequence encodes CATSDHEPSNTEAFF.

This clonotype showed up just a few times. The genes are TRBV5-1 and TRBJ2-7; 10 nucleotides line up with TRBD1. V was pared by 0 bases and J by 5 bases, with 5 bases of the junction left unmatched. Germline CDR1 is SGHRS and CDR2 is YFSETQ. The CDR3 is made up of 15 amino acids. In DNA, the CDR3 is TGCGCCAGCAGCTTGGCCGGGACAGGGGATCACGAGCAGTACTTC. As protein: CASSLAGTGDHEQYF.

There are a few counts of this clonotype. J is TRBJ2-1 and V is TRBV20-1, with 11 nucleotides matching TRBD2. CDR1 is DFQATT, CDR2 SNEGSKA, per germline (reference sequence). V shed 3 bases, J shed 9 bases, and the junction held 7 bases outside the gene matches. The CDR3 loop spans 14 amino acids. The CDR3 spells CSARLGGLAGEQFF. DNA of the CDR3: TGCAGTGCTAGGCTAGGTGGACTAGCGGGTGAGCAGTTCTTC.

This clonotype was found once. A much larger clone lies a single base off, so this may be a read error. The CDR3 end shows no conserved phenylalanine or tryptophan, and so a read error is likely. The genes are TRBV5-1 and TRBJ2-1; 11 nucleotides align to TRBD1. The CDR3 is made up of 15 amino acids. J was trimmed by 6 bases and V by 2 bases; bases with no gene match: 4. Germline V gene data show CDR1 as SGHRS and CDR2 as YFSETQ. CDR3 DNA sequence: TGCGCCAGCAGCTTAGGACAGGGGGCCGGCAATGAGCAGTTCGTC. Encoded protein: CASSLGQGAGNEQFV.

This clonotype came up a few times. The chain couples TRBV12-3 or TRBV12-4 to TRBJ1-4; 8 bases match TRBD1. V was clipped by 6 bases and J by 7 bases; unmatched bases: 10. The CDR3 has 15 residues. CDR3 nucleotides: TGTGCCAGCAGGGAACACAGGGGGGCGAGTGAAAAACTGTTTTTT. This sequence encodes CASREHRGASEKLFF.

The genes are TRBV9 and TRBJ2-5; a possible D gene is TRBD1 (6 bases). Germline V gene lookup returns CDR1 SGDLS and CDR2 YYNGEE. V shed 0 bases and J shed 4 bases, with 10 bases lying between them. The CDR3 spans 14 residues. As DNA, the CDR3 is TGTGCCAGCAGCGTAGGAGTCAGGGGAGAGACCCAGTACTTC. This gives the protein CASSVGVRGETQYF.

The chain employs TRBV5-1 and TRBJ2-1; D is unresolved. This CDR3 has 12 amino acids. Trimming took off 4 bases at V and 7 bases at J, with 9 bases between the two ends. The germline CDR1 and CDR2 sequences are SGHRS and YFSETQ. CDR3: CASSPYENEQFF. CDR3 sequence (DNA): TGCGCCAGCAGCCCCTATGAAAATGAGCAGTTCTTC. Full variable domain (remainder filled in from reference TRBV5-1 and TRBJ2-1): KAGVTQTPRYLIKTRGQQVTLSCSPISGHRSVSWYQQTPGQGLQFLFEYFSETQRNKGNFPGRFSGRQFSNSRSEMNVSTLELGDSALYLCASSPYENEQFFGPGTRLTVL.

This clonotype was observed a few times. The chain recombines TRBV5-1 with TRBJ2-7, with D possibly being TRBD1 (5 bases). The length of the CDR3 is 15 residues. Trimming cost V 3 bases and J 4 bases, with 17 bases left between them. The V gene's germline CDR1 is SGHRS and CDR2 YFSETQ. This chain's CDR3 is CASSWTLAGWYEQYF. The CDR3 DNA sequence: TGCGCCAGCAGCTGGACATTGGCTGGCTGGTACGAGCAGTACTTC.

The rearrangement uses TRBV5-4 and TRBJ2-5; D call uncertain. Germline CDR1 reads SGHNT; CDR2 reads YYREEE (reference sequence). The ends were cut back, 0 bases at V and 12 bases at J, with 12 bases in the middle. This CDR3 contains 12 residues. CDR3 DNA: TGTGCCAGCAGCTTGGATAGTGGATTCAAGTACTTC. As protein: CASSLDSGFKYF.

This clonotype has just a few counts. The chain carries TRBV10-3 and TRBJ1-5; no clear D gene. The CDR3 spans 16 residues. The V and J ends lost 0 bases and 0 bases respectively, with 9 bases between them. Germline V CDR1 and CDR2: ENHRY, SYGVKD. CDR3 DNA sequence: TGTGCCATCAGTGAGTCCCAGGTAACTAGCAATCAGCCCCAGCATTTT. Translation gives CAISESQVTSNQPQHF.

This clonotype was seen a handful of times. The genes are TRBV29-1 and TRBJ2-5; 11 nucleotides match TRBD2. Trimming removed 4 bases from V and 2 bases from J; junction bases left unmatched: 6. The CDR3 has 15 residues. Germline V gene data show CDR1 as SQVTM and CDR2 as ANQGSEA. The CDR3 DNA is TGCAGCGTTGTGACTAGCGGGGAGGAACAAGAGACCCAGTACTTC. Protein: CSVVTSGEEQETQYF. Drawing the rest from reference TRBV29-1 and TRBJ2-5, the complete variable domain is SAVISQKPSRDICQRGTSLTIQCQVDSQVTMMFWYRQQPGQSLTLIATANQGSEATYESGFVIDKFPISRPNLTFSTLTVSNMSPEDSSIYLCSVVTSGEEQETQYFGPGTRLLVL.

The V and J genes are TRBV5-1 and TRBJ2-7; 9 bases match TRBD1. Trimming removed 3 bases from V and 4 bases from J; junction bases left unmatched: 11. This CDR3 is 16 amino acids long. CDR1 SGHRS and CDR2 YFSETQ come from the germline V gene. DNA of the CDR3: TGCGCCAGCAGCTCCCATGTCCCCGGACAGGGGTACGAGCAGTACTTC. Protein: CASSSHVPGQGYEQYF.